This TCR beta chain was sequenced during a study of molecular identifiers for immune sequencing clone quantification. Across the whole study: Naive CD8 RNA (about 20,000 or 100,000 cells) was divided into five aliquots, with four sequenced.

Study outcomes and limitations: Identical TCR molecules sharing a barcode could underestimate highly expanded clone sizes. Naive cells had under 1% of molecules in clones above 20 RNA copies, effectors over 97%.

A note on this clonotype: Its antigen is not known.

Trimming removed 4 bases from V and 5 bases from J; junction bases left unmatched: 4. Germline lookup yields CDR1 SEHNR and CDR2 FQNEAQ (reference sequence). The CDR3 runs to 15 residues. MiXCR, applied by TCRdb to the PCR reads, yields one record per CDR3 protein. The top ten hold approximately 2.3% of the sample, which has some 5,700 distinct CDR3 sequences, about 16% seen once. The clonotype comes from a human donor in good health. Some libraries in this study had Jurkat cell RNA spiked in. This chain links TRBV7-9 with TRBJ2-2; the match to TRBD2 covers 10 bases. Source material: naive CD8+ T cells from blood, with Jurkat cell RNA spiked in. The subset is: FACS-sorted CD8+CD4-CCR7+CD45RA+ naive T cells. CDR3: CASSSLAGDTGELFF. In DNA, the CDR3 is TGTGCCAGCAGCTCGCTAGCGGGAGATACCGGGGAGCTGTTTTTT.